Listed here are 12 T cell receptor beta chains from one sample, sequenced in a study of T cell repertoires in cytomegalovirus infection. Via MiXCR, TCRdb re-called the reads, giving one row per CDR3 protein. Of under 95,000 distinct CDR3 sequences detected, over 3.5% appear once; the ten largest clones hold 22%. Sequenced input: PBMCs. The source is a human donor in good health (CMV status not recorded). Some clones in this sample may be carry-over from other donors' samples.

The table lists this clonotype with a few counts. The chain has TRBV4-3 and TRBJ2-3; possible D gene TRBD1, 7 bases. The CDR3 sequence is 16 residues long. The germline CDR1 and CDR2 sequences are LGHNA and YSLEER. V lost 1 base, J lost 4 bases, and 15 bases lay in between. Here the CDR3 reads CASSQASQGGADTQYF. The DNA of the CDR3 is TGCGCCAGCAGCCAAGCTTCCCAGGGGGGAGCAGATACGCAGTATTTT.

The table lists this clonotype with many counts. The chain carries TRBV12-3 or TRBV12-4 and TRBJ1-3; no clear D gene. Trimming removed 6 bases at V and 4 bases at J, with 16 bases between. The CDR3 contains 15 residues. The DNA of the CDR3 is TGTGCCAGCAGCCCCGGGCCACAATCGGGAAACACCATATATTTT. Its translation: CASSPGPQSGNTIYF.

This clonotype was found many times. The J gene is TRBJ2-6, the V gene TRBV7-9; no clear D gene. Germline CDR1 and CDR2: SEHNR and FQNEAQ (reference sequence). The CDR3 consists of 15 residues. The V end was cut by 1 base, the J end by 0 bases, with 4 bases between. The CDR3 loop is CASSLGLSGANVLTF. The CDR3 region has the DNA TGTGCCAGCAGCTTAGGACTCTCTGGGGCCAACGTCCTGACTTTC.

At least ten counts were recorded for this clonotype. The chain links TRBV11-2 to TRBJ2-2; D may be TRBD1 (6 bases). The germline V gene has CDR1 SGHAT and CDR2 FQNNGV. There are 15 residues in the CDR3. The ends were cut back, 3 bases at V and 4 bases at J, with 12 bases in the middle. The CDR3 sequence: CASSFGGRSTGELFF. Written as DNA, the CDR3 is TGTGCCAGCAGCTTTGGGGGCCGGAGCACCGGGGAGCTGTTTTTT.

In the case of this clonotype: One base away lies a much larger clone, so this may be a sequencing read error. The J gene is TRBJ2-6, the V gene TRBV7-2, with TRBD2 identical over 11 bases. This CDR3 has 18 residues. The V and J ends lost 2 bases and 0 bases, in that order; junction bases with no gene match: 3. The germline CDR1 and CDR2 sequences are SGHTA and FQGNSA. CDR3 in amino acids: CASSLSLAGASGANVLTF. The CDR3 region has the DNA TGTGCCAGCAGCTTATCACTAGCGGGAGCCTCTGGGGCCAACGTCCTGACTTTC.

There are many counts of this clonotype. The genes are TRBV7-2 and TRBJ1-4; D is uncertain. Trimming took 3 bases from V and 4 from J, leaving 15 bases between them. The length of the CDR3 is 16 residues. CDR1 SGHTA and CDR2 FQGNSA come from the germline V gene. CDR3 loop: CASSFTWARSNEKLFF. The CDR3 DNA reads TGTGCCAGCAGCTTTACGTGGGCAAGGAGTAATGAAAAACTGTTTTTT. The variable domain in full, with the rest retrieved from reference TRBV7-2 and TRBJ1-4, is GAGVSQSPSNKVTEKGKDVELRCDPISGHTALYWYRQSLGQGLEFLIYFQGNSAPDKSGLPSDRFSAERTGGSVSTLTIQRTQQEDSAVYLCASSFTWARSNEKLFFGSGTQLSVL.

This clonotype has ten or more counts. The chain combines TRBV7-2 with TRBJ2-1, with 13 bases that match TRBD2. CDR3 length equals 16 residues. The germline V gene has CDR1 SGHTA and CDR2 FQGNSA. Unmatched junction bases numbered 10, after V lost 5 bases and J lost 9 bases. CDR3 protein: CASSPGRGLAGSEQFF. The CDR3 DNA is TGTGCCAGCAGCCCAGGCCGGGGACTAGCGGGAAGTGAGCAGTTCTTC.

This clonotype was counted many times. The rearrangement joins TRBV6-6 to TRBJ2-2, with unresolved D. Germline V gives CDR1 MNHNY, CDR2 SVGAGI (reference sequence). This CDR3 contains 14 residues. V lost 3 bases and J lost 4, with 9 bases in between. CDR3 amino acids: CASSYDSGTGELFF. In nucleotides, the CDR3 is TGTGCCAGCAGTTATGATTCGGGCACCGGGGAGCTGTTTTTT.

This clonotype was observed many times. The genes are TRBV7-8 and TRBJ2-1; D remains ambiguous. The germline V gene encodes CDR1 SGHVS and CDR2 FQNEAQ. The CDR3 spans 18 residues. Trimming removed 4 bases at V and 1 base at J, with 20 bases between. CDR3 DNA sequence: TGTGCCAGCAGCTCCGTCTTAGCAGGCGAAATGTCCTACAATGAGCAGTTCTTC. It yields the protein CASSSVLAGEMSYNEQFF.

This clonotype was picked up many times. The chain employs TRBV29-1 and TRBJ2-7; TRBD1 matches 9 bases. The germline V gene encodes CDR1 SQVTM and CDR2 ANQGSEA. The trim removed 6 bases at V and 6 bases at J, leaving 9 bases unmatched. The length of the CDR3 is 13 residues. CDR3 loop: CSVGGQGGGEQYF. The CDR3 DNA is TGCAGCGTCGGGGGACAGGGTGGTGGCGAGCAGTACTTC.

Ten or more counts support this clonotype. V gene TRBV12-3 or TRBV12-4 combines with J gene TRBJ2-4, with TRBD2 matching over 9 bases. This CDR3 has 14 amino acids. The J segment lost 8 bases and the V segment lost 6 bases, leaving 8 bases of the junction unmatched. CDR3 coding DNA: TGTGCCAGCAGCCGGACTAGCGCCATGGACATTCAGTACTTC. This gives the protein CASSRTSAMDIQYF.

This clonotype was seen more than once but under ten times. CDR3 sequence reads: CASSGGRTWDTGELFF. The CDR3, as DNA: TGTGCCAGCAGCGGAGGACGGACTTGGGACACCGGGGAGCTGTTTTTT. The chain has TRBV7-2 and TRBJ2-2; maybe TRBD2 (5 bases). CDR3 length equals 16 residues. Germline CDR1 reads SGHTA; CDR2 reads FQGNSA. V was cut by 5 bases and J by 3 bases, with 16 bases left in between.